Below, one T cell receptor (beta chain) is given with its context. The data belong to a study of blood T cell repertoires in COVID-19. Authors' methods: Estimates of nucleated cell counts were drawn from the amplification of reference gene primers. Data came from immunoSEQ multiplex PCR; TCRdb stores just in-frame clones and leaves some out. Clonal size and the V and J genes are those of that table, whereas D and trimming came from the DNA. The sample contains about 83,000 clones, roughly 80% of which appear only once. The length of the CDR3 is 15 residues. Germline V gene lookup returns CDR1 ENHRY and CDR2 SYGVKD. Trimming left V 7 bases short and J 0 bases short, with 12 bases between.

Input material: peripheral blood. This TCR was recovered from a woman older than 75 with acute or convalescent COVID-19. The rearrangement links TRBV10-3 to TRBJ2-2; D perhaps matches TRBD1 (5 bases). CDR3 region: CAITKDTTNTGELFF. In DNA, the CDR3 is TGTGCCATCACCAAGGACACAACGAACACCGGGGAGCTGTTTTTT.